The present TCR beta chain was sequenced within a study of cytomegalovirus exposure and HLA in healthy donors. Study observations and caveats: Whilst most TCR sequences proved rare, a subset of public TCRs occurred across many donors. Within the approximately 130 validation repertoires, first-cohort TCR clusters tended to co-occur, according to a later analysis.

There are 13 residues in the CDR3. The V end lost 1 base, the J end lost 2 bases, and 5 bases lay between the germline ends. The germline CDR1 and CDR2 sequences are LNHDA and SQIVND (reference sequence). Notes on this clone: Its target is not known.

Here immunoSEQ multiplex PCR was the method, and the copy in TCRdb shows in-frame clones only, minus some. This sample carries fewer than 60,000 clones, 75% to 90% of them seen once, and the ten largest clones take around 14%. This TCR came from a woman between 18 and 29 years old in good health and CMV-seronegative. The genes are TRBV19 and TRBJ1-1; D unclear. Sequencing used PBMCs. CDR3 in amino acids: CASSIAFNTEAFF. The CDR3 DNA sequence: TGTGCCAGTAGTATAGCTTTTAACACTGAAGCTTTCTTT.